Detailed here is one T cell receptor beta chain. The antigen is undetermined. The PCR employed 60 Vbeta primers together with 13 Jbeta primers. The table came from immunoSEQ multiplex PCR; TCRdb's copy has only in-frame clones and leaves some out. Altogether 130,000 to 150,000 clones are present, roughly 80% being singletons, with the ten largest covering about 2.5%. The CDR3 totals 12 residues. The germline gives CDR1 SEHNR, CDR2 FQNEAQ (reference sequence). V shed 9 bases, J shed 9 bases, and the junction held 8 bases outside the gene matches. The data were obtained in a study of cytomegalovirus exposure and HLA in healthy donors. Looking at the study overall: Earlier findings included about 120 million unique TCR beta sequences obtained from 170 million or so T cells. General observations from the study: A later analysis linked a missense DCLRE1C variant to TCR beta V- and J-gene trimming. From TCR beta sequences, most subjects' HLA-A and HLA-B alleles were reportedly predicted accurately.

The TCR was taken from a boy aged 2 to 10 in good health and CMV-seronegative. The chain uses TRBV7-9 and TRBJ2-1; 7 bases are shared with TRBD2. Sequencing used PBMCs. CDR3 sequence: CARGLGEGEQFF. In DNA, the CDR3 is TGTGCCAGGGGACTGGGGGAGGGTGAGCAGTTCTTC.